This entry is about one T cell receptor (beta chain). Its antigen remains unidentified. With 3 bases clipped from V and 5 bases from J, the junction kept 17 bases outside the gene matches. The CDR3 extends over 20 amino acids. Germline loops: CDR1 MDHEN, CDR2 SYDVKM. The PCR used 60 Vbeta and 13 Jbeta primers. Sequencing was performed with immunoSEQ multiplex PCR; in TCRdb, only in-frame clones are kept and a portion is missing. Found here are 150,000 to 200,000 clones, 81% of them singletons; the top ten hold approximately 2%. These data originate in a study of cytomegalovirus exposure and HLA in healthy donors. The study, taken as a whole, reports: The study put some 150 TCR beta chains on its list as cytomegalovirus-associated. Certain sequence variants were highly shared and formed a cluster, and this cluster was likely a sequencing artifact.

The clonotype was recovered from a young man in good health and CMV-seronegative. Sequenced sample: PBMCs. The gene calls are TRBV28 and TRBJ2-6, with 9 bases aligning to TRBD1. In DNA, the CDR3 is TGTGCCAGCAGTTTCCCGTCCAACAGGGGGCTTTTGAGTAGGGCCAACGTCCTGACTTTC. It encodes CASSFPSNRGLLSRANVLTF.